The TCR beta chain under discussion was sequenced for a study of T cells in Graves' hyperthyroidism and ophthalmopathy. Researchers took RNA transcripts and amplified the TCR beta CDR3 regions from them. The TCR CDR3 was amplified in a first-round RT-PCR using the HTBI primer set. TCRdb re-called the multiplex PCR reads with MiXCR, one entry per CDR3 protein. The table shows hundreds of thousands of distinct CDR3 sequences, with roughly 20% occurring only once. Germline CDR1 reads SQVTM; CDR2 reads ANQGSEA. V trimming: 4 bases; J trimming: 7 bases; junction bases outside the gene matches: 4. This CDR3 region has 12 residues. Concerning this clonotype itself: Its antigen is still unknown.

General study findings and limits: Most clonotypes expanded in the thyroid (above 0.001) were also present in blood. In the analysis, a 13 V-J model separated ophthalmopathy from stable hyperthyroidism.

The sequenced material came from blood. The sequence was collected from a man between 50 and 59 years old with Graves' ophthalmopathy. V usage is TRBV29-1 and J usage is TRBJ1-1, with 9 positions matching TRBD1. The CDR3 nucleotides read TGCAGCGTTGGGGGACAGGGCCTTGAAGCTTTCTTT. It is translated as CSVGGQGLEAFF. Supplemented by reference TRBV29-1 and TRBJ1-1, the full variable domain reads SAVISQKPSRDICQRGTSLTIQCQVDSQVTMMFWYRQQPGQSLTLIATANQGSEATYESGFVIDKFPISRPNLTFSTLTVSNMSPEDSSIYLCSVGGQGLEAFFGQGTRLTVV.